The 16 T cell receptor beta chains reported below all come from one sample, sequenced in a study of blood T cell repertoires in COVID-19 (dated by TCRdb to the early 2020s). Library method: the immunoSEQ multiplex PCR assay. The source is immuneACCESS, and TCRdb retained only in-frame sequences with V and J called. Part of the clones is not carried over; for the studies checked, unresolved V genes explain less than half of this, and the remainder is unexplained. A total of some 260,000 clones appear in this sample, 88% of them only once. The biggest ten clones account for about 0.64% of the sample. Sequenced input: peripheral blood. Receptors were obtained from a human donor in a cohort sampled during active COVID-19.

The chain carries TRBV5-8 and TRBJ1-2; 7 nucleotides agree with TRBD1. The CDR3 runs 15 residues. With V trimmed by 9 bases and J by 0 bases, 11 bases remained unmatched. The germline gives CDR1 SGHTS, CDR2 YDEGEE. The CDR3 region has the DNA TGTGCCACCAAAAGAGGGACAGTATCTAACTATGGCTACACCTTC. Encoded protein: CATKRGTVSNYGYTF.

The chain has TRBV28 and TRBJ1-5; D is unclear. The germline gives CDR1 MDHEN, CDR2 SYDVKM. This CDR3 is built from 14 residues. Trimming left V 5 bases short and J 0 bases short, with 8 bases between. For the CDR3, the DNA is TGTGCCAGCAGTCATCAGGTTAGCAATCAGCCCCAGCATTTT. It is translated as CASSHQVSNQPQHF.

This clone is a singleton in its sample. The genes are TRBV9 and TRBJ2-7; 10 positions match TRBD2. Per the germline V gene, CDR1 is SGDLS and CDR2 is YYNGEE. This CDR3 is 15 amino acids long. V lost 4 bases and J lost 6; bases outside the gene matches: 10. In DNA form, the CDR3 reads TGTGCCAGCAGCCCGGAGGGGCTAGCGGGAGTCGAGCAGTACTTC. Its protein is CASSPEGLAGVEQYF. The full variable domain, with the rest looked up from reference TRBV9 and TRBJ2-7, is DSGVTQTPKHLITATGQRVTLRCSPRSGDLSVYWYQQSLDQGLQFLIQYYNGEERAKGNILERFSAQQFPDLHSELNLSSLELGDSALYFCASSPEGLAGVEQYFGPGTRLTVT.

The gene calls are TRBV6-2 or TRBV6-3 and TRBJ1-5; 8 bases align to TRBD1. Germline-derived CDR1 and CDR2 are MNHEY and SVGEGT. The CDR3 is 17 amino acids. Losses at the gene ends were 2 bases for V and 0 bases for J; bases not matched to a gene: 6. CDR3 DNA sequence: TGTGCCAGCAGTTACAGGACAGGGTTGTATAGCAATCAGCCCCAGCATTTT. It is translated as CASSYRTGLYSNQPQHF.

The V gene is TRBV7-3, the J gene TRBJ2-5; TRBD1 is a possible D gene (5 bases). Germline V gene lookup returns CDR1 SGHTA and CDR2 FQGTGA. The CDR3 spans 15 residues. The V and J ends lost 2 bases and 5 bases respectively, with 15 bases between them. In DNA, the CDR3 is TGTGCCAGCAGCTTATGGGGCGCAAAGGGGGAGACCCAGTACTTC. It specifies CASSLWGAKGETQYF.

V and J are TRBV6-2 or TRBV6-3 and TRBJ1-3; D not certain. CDR3 length: 14 amino acids. The V gene lost 2 bases and the J gene lost 4 bases, with 9 bases spanning the gap. Germline CDR1 MNHEY, CDR2 SVGEGT. The DNA of the CDR3 is TGTGCCAGCAGTTACGGGCCAAACGGAAACACCATATATTTT. The encoded protein is CASSYGPNGNTIYF.

This clone showed up just a few times. The chain joins TRBV7-2 to TRBJ2-7, with D unresolved. The CDR3 runs to 14 residues. CDR1 SGHTA and CDR2 FQGNSA come from the germline V gene. Trimming cost V 3 bases and J 2 bases, with 11 bases left between them. The CDR3 bases are TGTGCCAGCAGCTTGCAACAGACGGCCTACGAGCAGTACTTC. Its translation: CASSLQQTAYEQYF.

The rearrangement joins TRBV5-4 to TRBJ1-4; TRBD1 might be the D (5 bases). CDR3 length equals 16 residues. Germline V lookup: CDR1 SGHNT, CDR2 YYREEE (reference sequence). Trimming left V 3 bases short and J 5 bases short, with 17 bases between. This CDR3 is CASSSEEGRKNEKLFF. The CDR3 DNA is TGTGCCAGCAGCTCGGAGGAGGGACGGAAAAATGAAAAACTGTTTTTT.

The chain is built from TRBV6-5 and TRBJ2-6, with TRBD2 identical over 7 bases. The CDR3 runs to 14 residues. The V gene end was trimmed by 8 bases and the J gene end by 2 bases; junction bases not matched to a gene: 3. Germline V gene data show CDR1 as MNHEY and CDR2 as SVGAGI. The CDR3 here is CASGGGAGANVLTF. Written as DNA, the CDR3 is TGTGCCAGCGGGGGGGGAGCTGGGGCCAACGTCCTGACTTTC.

Note on this clone: Other DNA sequences from this sample encode an identical CDR3 as well. This chain connects TRBV27 to TRBJ1-2, with TRBD1 matching 7 bases. The CDR3 length is 13 residues. The germline gives CDR1 MNHEY, CDR2 SMNVEV (reference sequence). With 6 bases clipped from V and 2 bases from J, the junction kept 3 bases outside the gene matches. CDR3 residues: CASSSTGNYGYTF. Here the CDR3 DNA reads TGTGCCAGCAGCTCGACAGGGAACTATGGCTACACCTTC.

V and J are TRBV29-1 and TRBJ1-1, with 7 nucleotides matching TRBD1. The CDR3 covers 16 residues. V lost 5 bases, J lost 3 bases, and 15 bases stayed unmatched. Germline CDR1 is SQVTM and CDR2 is ANQGSEA. The CDR3, as DNA: TGCAGCGTTACGGGGGTGAGACAGGGTCTTTACACTGAAGCTTTCTTT. The encoded protein is CSVTGVRQGLYTEAFF.

This clone was observed a single time. V gene TRBV13 combines with J gene TRBJ2-1; D might be TRBD2 (6 bases). The CDR3 loop spans 16 amino acids. Germline CDR1 PRHDT, CDR2 FYEKMQ (reference sequence). V was trimmed by 5 bases and J by 7 bases, leaving 21 bases between them. CDR3 nucleotides: TGTGCCAGCAGCCCTACCCAGTTTTTTGGGGGGAATGAGCAGTTCTTC. The encoded protein is CASSPTQFFGGNEQFF.

Comments on this clone: At the DNA level, this CDR3 is encoded by other sequences in the same sample as well. This rearrangement joins TRBV30 to TRBJ2-7; D may be TRBD2 (5 bases). Germline V gene sequence: CDR1 GTSNPN, CDR2 SVGIG (reference sequence). The length of the CDR3 is 12 residues. The V and J ends lost 0 bases and 4 bases respectively, with 7 bases between them. The CDR3 here is CAWSVRGYEQYF. CDR3 coding DNA: TGTGCCTGGAGTGTACGGGGTTACGAGCAGTACTTC.

This clone was seen a single time. The chain is built from TRBV5-1 and TRBJ1-4, with no clear D. This CDR3 has 17 amino acids. Per the germline V gene, CDR1 is SGHRS and CDR2 is YFSETQ. Trimming removed 4 bases from V and 6 bases from J, with 22 bases in between. The CDR3 region has the DNA TGCGCCAGCAGCCCAACGACACTGGGTGGTAATTATGAAAAACTGTTTTTT. Protein: CASSPTTLGGNYEKLFF.

Regarding this clone: Different DNA sequences within this sample yield the same CDR3. The chain links TRBV15 to TRBJ1-2; TRBD1 matches 10 bases. V shed 1 base and J 9 bases; nucleotides not matched to a gene: 17. CDR3 size: 18 residues. The germline V gene has CDR1 LNHNV and CDR2 YYDKDF (reference sequence). This CDR3 reads CATSRGGTGVGQAGSYTF. The CDR3, as DNA: TGTGCCACCAGCAGAGGAGGGACAGGGGTCGGACAAGCGGGGAGCTACACCTTC.

This clone was seen a single time. The rearrangement links TRBV4-3 to TRBJ2-1; D is perhaps TRBD2 (6 bases). This CDR3 spans 14 amino acids. The germline CDR1 and CDR2 sequences are LGHNA and YSLEER. V lost 1 base to trimming and J lost 5 bases, with 9 bases between them. Here the CDR3 DNA reads TGCGCCAGCAGCCAAGGGGGCGGGGACAATGAGCAGTTCTTC. It specifies CASSQGGGDNEQFF.